The 3 T cell receptor beta chains in this list originate from one sample, sequenced in a study of shared clonotypes between healthy human individuals. Profiled with immunoSEQ multiplex PCR; TCRdb holds only in-frame clones, not every one. This sample yields 2 million to 2.5 million clones, of which more than 85% are seen a single time; about 0.37% belongs to the top ten. Sequenced material: naive CD4+ T cells from PBMCs. The subset here: CD45RA+ positively selected. These receptor sequences come from a young man in good health. Some clones in this sample may be carry-over from other donors' samples.

As concerns this clone: Within the sample, other DNA sequences also encode this same CDR3. The chain has TRBV9 and TRBJ2-5, with no clear D. V was shortened by 4 bases and J by 1 base, with 11 bases between the two germline ends. Germline V gene data show CDR1 as SGDLS and CDR2 as YYNGEE. The CDR3 loop spans 14 amino acids. Written as DNA, the CDR3 is TGTGCCAGCAGCCCCGGTGGCAGCCAAGAGACCCAGTACTTC. Protein: CASSPGGSQETQYF. Filled out from reference TRBV9 and TRBJ2-5, the complete variable domain reads DSGVTQTPKHLITATGQRVTLRCSPRSGDLSVYWYQQSLDQGLQFLIQYYNGEERAKGNILERFSAQQFPDLHSELNLSSLELGDSALYFCASSPGGSQETQYFGPGTRLLVL.

The CDR3 DNA follows: TGTGCCAGCAGCCCTTGGACAGCCCGGCGAGGGGGAAACACCATATATTTT. Residues: CASSPWTARRGGNTIYF. The V and J genes are TRBV11-1 and TRBJ1-3; possibly TRBD1 for D (6 bases). Germline V gene lookup returns CDR1 SGHAT and CDR2 FQDESV (reference sequence). Trimming cost V 5 bases and J 4 bases, with 21 bases left between them. The CDR3 has 17 residues.

The CDR3 bases are TGTGCCAGCAGCCCCCGACTAGCGGAACTTAAAAATGAGCAGTTCTTC. This gives the protein CASSPRLAELKNEQFF. The gene calls are TRBV9 and TRBJ2-1; 9 bases match TRBD2. This CDR3 is 16 amino acids long. Germline assignment: CDR1 SGDLS and CDR2 YYNGEE. V lost 4 bases to trimming and J lost 7 bases; unmatched junction nucleotides: 12.